The text below deals with one T cell receptor (beta chain). The CDR3 has 18 residues. The V end was cut by 6 bases, the J end by 5 bases, with 26 bases between. Germline CDR1 MNHEY, CDR2 SVGEGT. TCRdb called the 5' RACE reads again in MiXCR, with one record for every CDR3 protein. The table records about 82,000 distinct CDR3 sequences, more than 5% of them present only once. The entry originates in a study of T cells of healthy individuals. This chain links TRBV6-2 or TRBV6-3 with TRBJ1-5; weak D call: TRBD1 (5 bases). The origin of this receptor is a female donor in good health. DNA for the CDR3: TGTGCCAGCAGCCCCGTGTGGTTGGAAGGGGCCCTACATCAGCCCCAGCATTTT. This encodes CASSPVWLEGALHQPQHF.